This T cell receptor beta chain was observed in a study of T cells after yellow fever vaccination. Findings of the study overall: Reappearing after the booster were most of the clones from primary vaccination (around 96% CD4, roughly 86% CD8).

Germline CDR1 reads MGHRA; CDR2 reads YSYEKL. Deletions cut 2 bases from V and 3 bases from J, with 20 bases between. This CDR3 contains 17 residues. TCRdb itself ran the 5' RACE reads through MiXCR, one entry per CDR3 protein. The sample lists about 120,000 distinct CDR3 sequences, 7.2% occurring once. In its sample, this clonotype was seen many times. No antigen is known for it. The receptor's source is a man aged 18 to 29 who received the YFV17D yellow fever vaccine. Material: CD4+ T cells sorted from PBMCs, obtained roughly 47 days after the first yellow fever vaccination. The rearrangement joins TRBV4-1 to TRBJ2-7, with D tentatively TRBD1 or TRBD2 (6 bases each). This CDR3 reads CASSQLGTPTGLYEQYF. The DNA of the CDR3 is TGCGCCAGCAGCCAACTAGGGACTCCGACAGGCCTCTACGAGCAGTACTTC.